Listed below are T cell receptor beta chains from one sample, sequenced in a study of T cell responses to AZD1222 COVID-19 vaccine. TCRdb keeps only in-frame clones here, not all; method: immunoSEQ multiplex PCR. The table includes about 120,000 clones, 70% to 90% detected once. This specimen was peripheral blood, taken on day 0 of AZD1222 vaccination. The receptors derive from an adult in good health. CDR3s include the opening cysteine and the closing phenylalanine or tryptophan. D genes are given only for firm matches. Clone size appears in some rows only: once, few, many, or a class for an expanded clone.

v_call cdr3_length d_call clone_size cdr3_aa
TRBV30 14 - - CAWSVPGLKNIQYF
TRBV27 16 - - CASSPRVPKNTGELFF
TRBV9 12 - - CASSVSADTQYF
TRBV6-2/TRBV6-3 14 - - CASSTGGALETQYF
TRBV14 13 - few CASSQGQYYEQYF
TRBV6-1 16 - - CASSGGDGWSNQPQHF
TRBV7-9 15 - - CASSLGGSYNSPLHF
TRBV2 17 - - CASSKGQASATNEKLFF
TRBV30 14 - - CAWSGLGVPEKLFF
TRBV28 11 TRBD1 - CASWTGFGYTF
TRBV11-2 13 - - CASSLEGAYGYTF
TRBV6-5 16 - - CASSYRGVSSGNTIYF